Following are 23 T cell receptor beta chains from one sample sequenced in a study of CD8 T cells in ankylosing spondylitis. Notes on the study in general: A motif of eight highly homologous TCR beta variants was seen as apparently characteristic of ankylosing spondylitis blood.

MiXCR, applied by TCRdb to the 5' RACE reads, yields one record per CDR3 protein. The data show a few hundred thousand distinct CDR3 sequences, under 8.5% seen once. Their recognized antigens are unknown. Material: blood, either unsorted or a sorted T cell fraction (not recorded which). The receptor set was obtained from a male donor with ankylosing spondylitis.

This clonotype is medium-sized by share. The rearrangement joins TRBV10-3 to TRBJ2-7; weak D call: TRBD1 (5 bases). Germline CDR1 ENHRY, CDR2 SYGVKD. The V end lost 2 bases, the J end lost 4 bases, and 12 bases lay between the germline ends. This CDR3 region has 14 residues. CDR3 residues: CAISENRGAYEQYF. The DNA of the CDR3 is TGTGCCATCAGTGAGAATCGTGGGGCTTACGAGCAGTACTTC.

This clonotype was picked up many times. The V gene is TRBV7-3, the J gene TRBJ2-3; D call uncertain. Per germline, CDR1 SGHTA and CDR2 FQGTGA. The length of the CDR3 is 14 residues. V gave up 0 bases and J gave up 0 bases, with 4 bases separating them. Here the CDR3 DNA reads TGTGCCAGCAGCTTAACTAGGAGCACAGATACGCAGTATTTT. Its protein product is CASSLTRSTDTQYF.

This clonotype appeared a few times. This sequence joins TRBV7-2 and TRBJ1-2, with 10 bases fitting TRBD1. Germline loops: CDR1 SGHTA, CDR2 FQGNSA. The CDR3 contains 16 residues. Trimming at V came to 6 bases and at J to 2 bases, leaving 9 bases not matched to a gene. The chain's CDR3 is CASSFRPGQGNYGYTF. DNA of the CDR3: TGTGCCAGCAGTTTTAGGCCGGGACAGGGGAACTATGGCTACACCTTC.

The chain couples TRBV24-1 to TRBJ2-3, with 7 nucleotides matching TRBD2. J was trimmed by 8 bases and V by 2 bases; bases with no gene match: 12. Germline CDR1 is KGHDR and CDR2 is SFDVKD. This CDR3 is built from 16 residues. DNA for the CDR3: TGTGCCACCAGTGATTCCCCGAGCAGCAGCGGGGCTACGCAGTATTTT. Its protein is CATSDSPSSSGATQYF.

The chain carries TRBV15 and TRBJ1-1; no clear D. Trimming pared 0 bases from V and 0 bases from J, leaving 11 bases between. The germline CDR1 and CDR2 sequences are LNHNV and YYDKDF (reference sequence). CDR3 length equals 16 residues. The chain's CDR3 is CATSRDRAEMNTEAFF. DNA for the CDR3: TGTGCCACCAGCAGAGATCGCGCAGAGATGAACACTGAAGCTTTCTTT.

The V call is TRBV5-1, the J call TRBJ1-3, with D perhaps matching TRBD1 (5 bases). The CDR3 covers 16 residues. Per germline, CDR1 SGHRS and CDR2 YFSETQ. V dropped 0 bases and J dropped 2 bases, with 12 bases sitting between them. The CDR3 sequence: CASSLAGLQTGNTIYF. CDR3 bases: TGCGCCAGCAGCTTGGCAGGGCTTCAAACTGGAAACACCATATATTTT.

This clonotype was seen many times. The chain joins TRBV7-6 to TRBJ2-2, with TRBD2 matching over 7 bases. The germline gives CDR1 SGHVS, CDR2 FNYEAQ. The CDR3 contains 15 residues. Trimming took 0 bases from V and 6 from J; bases not matched to a gene: 4. The CDR3 spells CASSLAGGRSGELFF. CDR3 coding DNA: TGTGCCAGCAGCTTAGCGGGAGGGCGTTCCGGGGAGCTGTTTTTT. Combining the CDR3 with reference TRBV7-6 and TRBJ2-2 gives the whole variable domain GAGVSQSPRYKVTKRGQDVALRCDPISGHVSLYWYRQALGQGPEFLTYFNYEAQQDKSGLPNDRFSAERPEGSISTLTIQRTEQRDSAMYRCASSLAGGRSGELFFGEGSRLTVL.

This clonotype appeared a few times. V gene TRBV7-3 combines with J gene TRBJ2-3; 8 bases align to TRBD1. CDR1 SGHTA and CDR2 FQGTGA come from the germline V gene. The ends lost 5 bases at V and 5 bases at J; junction bases unmatched: 3. This CDR3 comprises 13 residues. CDR3: CASSHTGGDTQYF. The CDR3 DNA sequence: TGTGCCAGCAGCCACACAGGGGGAGATACGCAGTATTTT.

This clonotype was seen ten or more times. This chain joins TRBV12-3 or TRBV12-4 and TRBJ2-7; D assignment may be TRBD1 or TRBD2 (5 bases each). This CDR3 contains 14 residues. Trimming stripped 3 bases from V and 1 base from J, with 10 bases between. The CDR3 nucleotides read TGTGCCAGCAGTTTCCCGGGACGGTCCTACGAGCAGTACTTC. It codes for CASSFPGRSYEQYF.

The chain has TRBV7-2 and TRBJ2-2, with 9 bases identical to TRBD2. This CDR3 spans 15 amino acids. Germline CDR1 is SGHTA and CDR2 is FQGNSA. V lost 4 bases to trimming and J lost 5 bases; unmatched junction nucleotides: 5. The CDR3 sequence is CASSSSGADTGELFF. The DNA of the CDR3 is TGTGCCAGCAGCTCTAGCGGGGCTGATACCGGGGAGCTGTTTTTT.

J is TRBJ2-6 and V is TRBV6-2 or TRBV6-3; D is possibly TRBD2 (5 bases). The CDR3 is 17 amino acids. The germline V gene encodes CDR1 MNHEY and CDR2 SVGEGT. V lost 6 bases and J lost 0, with 15 bases in between. The CDR3 sequence: CASRGAALSSGANVLTF. The CDR3 nucleotides read TGTGCCAGCAGAGGAGCGGCCCTGAGCTCTGGGGCCAACGTCCTGACTTTC.

This clonotype was observed a few times. The chain carries TRBV6-2 or TRBV6-3 and TRBJ2-7; TRBD2 agrees at 7 bases. Germline trimming cut 6 bases from V and 9 bases from J; bases unmatched to any gene: 11. Germline V lookup: CDR1 MNHEY, CDR2 SVGEGT. There are 13 residues in the CDR3. The CDR3 is CASSGPPPGGQYF. The CDR3 nucleotides are TGTGCCAGCAGCGGGCCGCCACCGGGAGGGCAGTACTTC.

This clonotype appeared a few times. The gene calls are TRBV20-1 and TRBJ2-3; D is unresolved. V lost 4 bases and J lost 0, with 11 bases in between. The CDR3 is 14 amino acids. Germline V lookup: CDR1 DFQATT, CDR2 SNEGSKA (reference sequence). CDR3 sequence reads: CSANRYTSTDTQYF. Written as DNA, the CDR3 is TGCAGTGCTAATCGCTACACGAGCACAGATACGCAGTATTTT.

In its sample, this clonotype was seen a few times. The V gene is TRBV18, the J gene TRBJ2-2, with D perhaps given as TRBD1 or TRBD2 (5 bases each). Germline V gene data show CDR1 as KGHSH and CDR2 as LQKENI. CDR3 length: 14 residues. V lost 1 base and J lost 4, with 7 bases in between. DNA of the CDR3: TGTGCCAGCTCACCACGGGGGTTCACCGGGGAGCTGTTTTTT. Its protein product is CASSPRGFTGELFF.

The chain joins TRBV20-1 to TRBJ2-1, with TRBD2 identical over 7 bases. Trimming removed 6 bases from V and 0 bases from J; junction bases left unmatched: 11. This CDR3 comprises 16 residues. Germline loops: CDR1 DFQATT, CDR2 SNEGSKA (reference sequence). This chain's CDR3 is CSASKYGGISYNEQFF. Written as DNA, the CDR3 is TGCAGTGCCTCTAAGTACGGGGGGATCTCCTACAATGAGCAGTTCTTC.

This clonotype has a handful of counts. The chain carries TRBV10-3 and TRBJ2-4; 13 positions agree with TRBD2. The germline gives CDR1 ENHRY, CDR2 SYGVKD. V gave up 4 bases and J gave up 5 bases; unmatched junction bases: 8. The CDR3 spans 17 residues. The CDR3 reads CAISVTSGRIGENIQYF. DNA of the CDR3: TGTGCCATCAGTGTGACTAGCGGGAGGATCGGGGAAAACATTCAGTACTTC.

The gene calls are TRBV28 and TRBJ2-2; D possibly corresponds to TRBD2 (5 bases). Trimming took 7 bases from V and 7 from J, leaving 25 bases between them. The CDR3 spans 17 residues. Germline V gene data show CDR1 as MDHEN and CDR2 as SYDVKM. The CDR3 loop is CASNRPGLAGGGGELFF. In nucleotides, the CDR3 is TGTGCCAGCAATCGACCCGGACTTGCAGGCGGAGGCGGGGAGCTGTTTTTT. Combining the CDR3 with reference TRBV28 and TRBJ2-2 gives the whole variable domain DVKVTQSSRYLVKRTGEKVFLECVQDMDHENMFWYRQDPGLGLRLIYFSYDVKMKEKGDIPEGYSVSREKKERFSLILESASTNQTSMYLCASNRPGLAGGGGELFFGEGSRLTVL.

The genes are TRBV6-2 or TRBV6-3 and TRBJ2-1; 7 positions agree with TRBD1. V dropped 2 bases and J dropped 0; count of bases not matched to a gene: 7. This CDR3 contains 17 residues. Germline V gene sequence: CDR1 MNHEY, CDR2 SVGEGT. In DNA form, the CDR3 reads TGTGCCAGCAGTTACGGATCCGGGACAGCCTCCTACAATGAGCAGTTCTTC. Protein: CASSYGSGTASYNEQFF.

This clonotype was found a few times. The rearrangement joins TRBV4-2 to TRBJ2-1, with TRBD2 matching 12 bases. V shed 1 base, J shed 0 bases, and the junction held 7 bases outside the gene matches. The CDR3 has 19 amino acids. Germline CDR1 reads LGHNA; CDR2 reads YNFKEQ. CDR3 protein: CASSQVGLAGSLSYNEQFF. For the CDR3, the DNA is TGTGCCAGCAGCCAAGTTGGACTAGCGGGATCCCTCTCCTACAATGAGCAGTTCTTC.

There are a few counts of this clonotype. The chain combines TRBV29-1 with TRBJ2-1; maybe TRBD2 (5 bases). The length of the CDR3 is 13 residues. Germline-derived CDR1 and CDR2 are SQVTM and ANQGSEA. The V gene lost 4 bases and the J gene lost 6 bases, with 13 bases spanning the gap. CDR3 sequence (DNA): TGCAGCGTTGCTAGCATATACATCAATGAGCAGTTCTTC. The encoded protein is CSVASIYINEQFF.

This clonotype was recorded a few times. The chain is built from TRBV12-3 or TRBV12-4 and TRBJ2-3, with D uncertain. V dropped 6 bases and J dropped 5 bases, with 21 bases sitting between them. The CDR3 is made up of 16 amino acids. This CDR3 reads CASSLPAAYQVDTQYF. The CDR3 DNA reads TGTGCCAGCAGCCTCCCTGCCGCCTACCAGGTAGATACGCAGTATTTT.

This clonotype was observed a handful of times. This rearrangement joins TRBV28 to TRBJ1-1, with TRBD1 identical over 8 bases. The J segment lost 7 bases and the V segment lost 5 bases, leaving 12 bases of the junction unmatched. In germline, CDR1 is MDHEN, CDR2 SYDVKM. The CDR3 length is 15 residues. CDR3 sequence (DNA): TGTGCCAGCAGTAACACTCCGGGACAGGTTTTTGAAGCTTTCTTT. This sequence encodes CASSNTPGQVFEAFF.

The rearrangement joins TRBV4-1 to TRBJ2-5, with a weak D call TRBD1 (6 bases). Germline CDR1 is MGHRA and CDR2 is YSYEKL. V was cut by 1 base and J by 2 bases, with 8 bases left in between. The CDR3 extends over 14 amino acids. CDR3 coding DNA: TGCGCCAGCAGCCAAGGACAGGCTCAAGAGACCCAGTACTTC. It specifies CASSQGQAQETQYF.